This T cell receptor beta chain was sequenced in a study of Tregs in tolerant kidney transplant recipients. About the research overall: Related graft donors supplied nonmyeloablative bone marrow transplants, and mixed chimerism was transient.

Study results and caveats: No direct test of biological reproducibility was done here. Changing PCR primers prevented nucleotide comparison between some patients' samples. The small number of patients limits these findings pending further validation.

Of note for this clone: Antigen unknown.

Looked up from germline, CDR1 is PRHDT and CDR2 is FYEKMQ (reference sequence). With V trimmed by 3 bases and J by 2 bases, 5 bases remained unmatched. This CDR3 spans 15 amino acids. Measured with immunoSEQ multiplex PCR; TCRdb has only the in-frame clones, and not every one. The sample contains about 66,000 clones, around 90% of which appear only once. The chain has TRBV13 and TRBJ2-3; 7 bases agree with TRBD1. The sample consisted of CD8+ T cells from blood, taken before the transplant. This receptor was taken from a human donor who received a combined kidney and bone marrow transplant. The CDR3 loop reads CASSFQGGPTDTQYF. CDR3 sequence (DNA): TGTGCCAGCAGCTTTCAAGGGGGCCCCACAGATACGCAGTATTTT.